This T cell receptor (beta chain) was sequenced during a study of blood T cell repertoires in COVID-19. Sequencing used immunoSEQ multiplex PCR; TCRdb keeps in-frame clones, though not all of them. The sample has 200,000 or so clones, about 80% seen once. Germline V gives CDR1 DFQATT, CDR2 SNEGSKA (reference sequence). The CDR3 length is 14 residues. The trim removed 3 bases at V and 2 bases at J, leaving 3 bases unmatched. The sequenced sample was peripheral blood. The rearrangement uses TRBV20-1 and TRBJ2-3; 9 nucleotides align to TRBD2. This TCR was sampled from a human donor with acute or convalescent COVID-19. The donor label of this sample is uncertain. The CDR3, as DNA: TGCAGTGCTAGTGGCGGGAGGGCCACAGATACGCAGTATTTT. Translation gives CSASGGRATDTQYF.